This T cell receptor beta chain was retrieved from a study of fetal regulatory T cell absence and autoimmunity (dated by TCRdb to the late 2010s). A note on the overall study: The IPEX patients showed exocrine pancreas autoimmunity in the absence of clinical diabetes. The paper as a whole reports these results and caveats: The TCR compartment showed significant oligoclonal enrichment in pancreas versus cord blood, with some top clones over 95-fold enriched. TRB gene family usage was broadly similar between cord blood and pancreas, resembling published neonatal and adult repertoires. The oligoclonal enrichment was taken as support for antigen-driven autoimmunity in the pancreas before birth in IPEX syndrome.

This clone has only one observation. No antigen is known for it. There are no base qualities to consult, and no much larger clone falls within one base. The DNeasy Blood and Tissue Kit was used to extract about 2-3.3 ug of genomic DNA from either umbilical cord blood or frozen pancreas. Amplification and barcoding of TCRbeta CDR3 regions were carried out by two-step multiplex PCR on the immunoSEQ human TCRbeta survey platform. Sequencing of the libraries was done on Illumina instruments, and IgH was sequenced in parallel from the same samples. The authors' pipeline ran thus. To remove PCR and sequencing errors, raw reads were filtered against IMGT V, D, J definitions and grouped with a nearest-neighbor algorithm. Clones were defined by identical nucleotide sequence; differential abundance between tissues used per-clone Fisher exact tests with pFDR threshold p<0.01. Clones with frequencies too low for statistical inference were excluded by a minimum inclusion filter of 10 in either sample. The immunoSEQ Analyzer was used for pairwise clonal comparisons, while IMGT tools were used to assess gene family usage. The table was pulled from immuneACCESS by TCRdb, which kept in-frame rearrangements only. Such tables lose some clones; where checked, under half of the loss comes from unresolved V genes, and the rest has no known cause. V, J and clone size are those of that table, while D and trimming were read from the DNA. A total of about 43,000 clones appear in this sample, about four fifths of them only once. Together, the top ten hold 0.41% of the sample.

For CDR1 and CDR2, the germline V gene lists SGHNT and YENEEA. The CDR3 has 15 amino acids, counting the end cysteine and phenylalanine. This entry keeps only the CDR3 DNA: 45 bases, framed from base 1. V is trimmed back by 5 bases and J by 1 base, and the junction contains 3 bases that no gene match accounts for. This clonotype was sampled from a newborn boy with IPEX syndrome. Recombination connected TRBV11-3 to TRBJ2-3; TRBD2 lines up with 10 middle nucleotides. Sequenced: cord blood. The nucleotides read TGTGCCAGCAGCCCTAGCGGGGGTGGCACAGATACGCAGTATTTT. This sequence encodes CASSPSGGGTDTQYF.